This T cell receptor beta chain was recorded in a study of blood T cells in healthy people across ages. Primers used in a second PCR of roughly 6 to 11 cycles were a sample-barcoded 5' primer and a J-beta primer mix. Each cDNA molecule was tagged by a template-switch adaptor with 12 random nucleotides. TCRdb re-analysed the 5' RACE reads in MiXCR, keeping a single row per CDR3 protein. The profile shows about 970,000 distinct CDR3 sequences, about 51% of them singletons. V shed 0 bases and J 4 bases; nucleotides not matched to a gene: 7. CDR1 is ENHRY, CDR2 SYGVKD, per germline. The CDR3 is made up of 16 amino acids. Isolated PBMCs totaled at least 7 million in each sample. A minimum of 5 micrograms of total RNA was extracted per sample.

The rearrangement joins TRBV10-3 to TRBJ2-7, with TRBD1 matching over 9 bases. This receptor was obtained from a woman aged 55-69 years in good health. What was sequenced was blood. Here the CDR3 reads CAISESDRGGRYEQYF. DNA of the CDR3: TGTGCCATCAGTGAGTCGGACAGGGGAGGTCGGTACGAGCAGTACTTC.